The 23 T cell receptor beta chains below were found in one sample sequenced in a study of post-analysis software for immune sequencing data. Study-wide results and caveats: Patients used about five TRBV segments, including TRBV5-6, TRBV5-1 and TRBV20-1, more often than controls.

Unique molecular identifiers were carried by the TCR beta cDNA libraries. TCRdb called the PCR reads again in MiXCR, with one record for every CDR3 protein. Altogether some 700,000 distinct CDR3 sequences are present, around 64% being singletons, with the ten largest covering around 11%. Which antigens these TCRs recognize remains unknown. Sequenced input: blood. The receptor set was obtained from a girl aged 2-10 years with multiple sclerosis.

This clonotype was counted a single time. The CDR3 sequence: CASSPGGSNQPQHF. The CDR3 DNA reads as TGTGCCAGCAGCCCCGGGGGGAGCAATCAGCCCCAGCATTTT. The chain recombines TRBV5-5 with TRBJ1-5, with D perhaps matching TRBD1 (5 bases). The V and J ends lost 4 bases and 1 base respectively, with 9 bases between them. The length of the CDR3 is 14 residues. CDR1 is SGHKS and CDR2 is YYEKEE in the germline V gene (reference sequence).

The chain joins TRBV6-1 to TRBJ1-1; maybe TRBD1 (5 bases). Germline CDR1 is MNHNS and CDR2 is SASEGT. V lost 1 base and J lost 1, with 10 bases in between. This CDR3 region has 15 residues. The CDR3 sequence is CASSEVGVGNTEAFF. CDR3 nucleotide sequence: TGTGCCAGCAGTGAAGTAGGGGTTGGGAACACTGAAGCTTTCTTT.

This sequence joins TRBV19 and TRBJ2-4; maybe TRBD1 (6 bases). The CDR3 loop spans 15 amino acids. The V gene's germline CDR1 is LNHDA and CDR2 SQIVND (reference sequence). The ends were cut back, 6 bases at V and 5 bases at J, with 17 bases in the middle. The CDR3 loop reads CASRHRDMGQNIQYF. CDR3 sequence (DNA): TGTGCCAGTAGGCACCGGGACATGGGCCAAAACATTCAGTACTTC.

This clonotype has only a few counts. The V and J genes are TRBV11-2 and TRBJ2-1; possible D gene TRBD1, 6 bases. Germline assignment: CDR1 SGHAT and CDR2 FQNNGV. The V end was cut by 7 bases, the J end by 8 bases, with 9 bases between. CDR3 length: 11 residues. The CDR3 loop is CASTPGDEQFF. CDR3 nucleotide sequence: TGTGCCAGCACCCCAGGGGATGAGCAGTTCTTC.

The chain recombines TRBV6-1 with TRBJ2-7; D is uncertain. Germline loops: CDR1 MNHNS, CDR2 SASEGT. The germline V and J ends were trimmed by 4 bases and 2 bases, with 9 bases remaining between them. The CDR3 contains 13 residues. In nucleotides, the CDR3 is TGTGCCAGCAGTGCGGTGCTTACCTACGAGCAGTACTTC. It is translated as CASSAVLTYEQYF.

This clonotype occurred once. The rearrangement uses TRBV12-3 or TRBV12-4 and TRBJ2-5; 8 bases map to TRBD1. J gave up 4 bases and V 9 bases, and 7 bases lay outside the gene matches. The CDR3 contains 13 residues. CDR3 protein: CASRTGKSETQYF. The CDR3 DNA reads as TGTGCCAGTCGGACAGGGAAGTCAGAGACCCAGTACTTC.

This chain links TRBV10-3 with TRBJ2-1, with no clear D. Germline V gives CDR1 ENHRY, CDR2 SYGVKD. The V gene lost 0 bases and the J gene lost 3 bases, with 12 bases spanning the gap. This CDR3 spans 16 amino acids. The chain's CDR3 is CAISESRPEFYNEQFF. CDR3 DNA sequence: TGTGCCATCAGTGAGTCGAGGCCGGAGTTCTACAATGAGCAGTTCTTC.

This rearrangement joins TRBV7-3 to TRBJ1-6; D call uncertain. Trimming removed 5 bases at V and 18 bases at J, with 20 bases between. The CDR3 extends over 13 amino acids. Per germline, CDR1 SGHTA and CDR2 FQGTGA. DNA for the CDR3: TGTGCCAGCAGCAAAACAGACGGCGCATCCCCCCACTTT. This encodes CASSKTDGASPHF.

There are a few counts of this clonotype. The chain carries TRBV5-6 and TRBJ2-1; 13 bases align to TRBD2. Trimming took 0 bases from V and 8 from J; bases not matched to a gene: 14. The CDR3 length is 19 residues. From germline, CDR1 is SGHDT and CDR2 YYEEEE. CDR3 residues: CASSLDGTSGIPWEDEQFF. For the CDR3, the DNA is TGTGCCAGCAGCTTGGACGGGACTAGCGGGATCCCATGGGAGGATGAGCAGTTCTTC. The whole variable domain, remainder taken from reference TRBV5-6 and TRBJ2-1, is DAGVTQSPTHLIKTRGQQVTLRCSPKSGHDTVSWYQQALGQGPQFIFQYYEEEERQRGNFPDRFSGHQFPNYSSELNVNALLLGDSALYLCASSLDGTSGIPWEDEQFFGPGTRLTVL.

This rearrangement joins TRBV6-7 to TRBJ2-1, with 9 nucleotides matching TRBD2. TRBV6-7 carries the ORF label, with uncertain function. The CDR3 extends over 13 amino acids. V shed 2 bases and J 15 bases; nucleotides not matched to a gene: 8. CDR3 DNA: TGTGCCAGCAGTTACCCAAGGGGTAGCGGGAGGTTCTTC. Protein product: CASSYPRGSGRFF.

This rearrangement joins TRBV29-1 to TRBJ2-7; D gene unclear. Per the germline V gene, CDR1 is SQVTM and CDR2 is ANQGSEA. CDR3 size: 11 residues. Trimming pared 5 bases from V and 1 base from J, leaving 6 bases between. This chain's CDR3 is CSVKGSYEQYF. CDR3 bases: TGCAGCGTTAAAGGGTCCTACGAGCAGTACTTC.

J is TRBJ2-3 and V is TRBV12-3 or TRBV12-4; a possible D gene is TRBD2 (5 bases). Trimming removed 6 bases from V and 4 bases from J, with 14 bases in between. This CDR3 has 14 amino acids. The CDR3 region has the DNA TGTGCCAGCAGCAATAGCGAGGGCGCAGATACGCAGTATTTT. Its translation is CASSNSEGADTQYF.

The CDR3 bases are TGTGCCAGCAGTAGCGGGCTTCACCAAGAGACCCAGTACTTC. Translated: CASSSGLHQETQYF. The chain combines TRBV12-3 or TRBV12-4 with TRBJ2-5, with D tentatively TRBD2 (6 bases). The length of the CDR3 is 14 residues. Deletions cut 5 bases from V and 0 bases from J, with 10 bases between.

CDR3 DNA: TGTGCCAGCAGCCGGGACATCCCATACAATGAGCAGTTCTTC. Translating gives CASSRDIPYNEQFF. The J gene is TRBJ2-1, the V gene TRBV5-5; possible D gene TRBD1, 6 bases. This CDR3 spans 14 amino acids. Germline V CDR1 and CDR2: SGHKS, YYEKEE (reference sequence). V was cut by 4 bases and J by 4 bases, with 12 bases left in between.

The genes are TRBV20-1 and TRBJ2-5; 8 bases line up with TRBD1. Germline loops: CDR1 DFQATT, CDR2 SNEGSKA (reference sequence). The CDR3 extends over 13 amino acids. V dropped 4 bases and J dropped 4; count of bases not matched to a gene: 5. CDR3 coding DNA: TGCAGTGCTAATGGACAGGGCGGAGAGACCCAGTACTTC. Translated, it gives CSANGQGGETQYF.

The CDR3 spells CASRNGQGPGELFF. In DNA form, the CDR3 reads TGTGCCAGCAGAAATGGACAGGGTCCCGGGGAGCTGTTTTTT. The chain recombines TRBV27 with TRBJ2-2, with TRBD1 identical over 8 bases. V was clipped by 6 bases and J by 6 bases; unmatched bases: 6. There are 14 residues in the CDR3. In germline, CDR1 is MNHEY, CDR2 SMNVEV (reference sequence).

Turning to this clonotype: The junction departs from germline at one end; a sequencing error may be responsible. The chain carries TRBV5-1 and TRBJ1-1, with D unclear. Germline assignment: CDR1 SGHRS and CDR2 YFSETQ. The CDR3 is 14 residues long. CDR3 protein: CAGSFGVENTEAFF. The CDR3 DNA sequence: TGCGCCGGCAGCTTTGGGGTCGAGAACACTGAAGCTTTCTTT.

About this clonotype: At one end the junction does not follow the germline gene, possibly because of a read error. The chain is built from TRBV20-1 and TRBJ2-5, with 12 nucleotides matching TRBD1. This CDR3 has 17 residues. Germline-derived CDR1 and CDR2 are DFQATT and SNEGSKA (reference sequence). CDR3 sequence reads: CGARGQGARFRQETQYF. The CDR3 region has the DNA TGCGGTGCTAGGGGACAGGGGGCGCGGTTCCGCCAAGAGACCCAGTACTTC.

The CDR3 DNA is TGCAGCGCTAGCGGGGGGTACGATGAGCAGTTCTTC. Translated, it gives CSASGGYDEQFF. The J gene is TRBJ2-1, the V gene TRBV29-1; 11 nucleotides align to TRBD2. The CDR3 sequence is 12 residues long. Germline CDR1 SQVTM, CDR2 ANQGSEA. The V and J ends lost 7 bases and 8 bases, in that order; junction bases with no gene match: 4.

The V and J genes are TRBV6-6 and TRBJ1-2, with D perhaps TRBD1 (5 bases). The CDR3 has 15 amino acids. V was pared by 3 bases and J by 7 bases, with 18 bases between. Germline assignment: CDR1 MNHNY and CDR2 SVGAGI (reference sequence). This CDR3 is CASSYSGTVLGGYTF. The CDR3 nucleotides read TGTGCCAGCAGTTATTCCGGGACGGTGCTTGGTGGCTACACCTTC.

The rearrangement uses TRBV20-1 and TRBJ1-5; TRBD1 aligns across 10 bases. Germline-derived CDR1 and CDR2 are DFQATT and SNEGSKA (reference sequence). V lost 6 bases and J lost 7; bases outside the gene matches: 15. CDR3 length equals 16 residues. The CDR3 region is CSAIPLTGGRRQPQHF. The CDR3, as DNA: TGCAGTGCGATCCCCTTGACAGGGGGCAGGAGGCAGCCCCAGCATTTT.

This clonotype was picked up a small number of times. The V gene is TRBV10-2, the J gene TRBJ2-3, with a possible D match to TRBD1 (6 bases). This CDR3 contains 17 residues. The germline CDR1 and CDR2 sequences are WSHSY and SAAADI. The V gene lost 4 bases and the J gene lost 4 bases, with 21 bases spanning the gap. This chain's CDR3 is CASSVRSLGTHSDTQYF. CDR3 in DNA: TGCGCCAGCAGTGTGCGGAGTTTAGGGACACATTCAGATACGCAGTATTTT.

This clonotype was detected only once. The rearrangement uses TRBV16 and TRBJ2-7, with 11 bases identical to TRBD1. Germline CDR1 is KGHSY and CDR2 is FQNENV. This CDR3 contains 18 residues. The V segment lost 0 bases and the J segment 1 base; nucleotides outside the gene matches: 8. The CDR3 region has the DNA TGTGCCAGCAGCCAATCTGGTATTGGGACAGGGGGATCCTACGAGCAGTACTTC. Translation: CASSQSGIGTGGSYEQYF.